This T cell receptor beta chain was sequenced for a study of vaccination and CD4 T cells after COVID-19. For the study at large: Every participant was given two doses of BNT162b2 or mRNA-1273 vaccine.

In the case of this clonotype: Its cognate antigen is unknown.

As to treatment: roughly ten-day PBMC culture with coronavirus spike peptide pools or control peptides (ViraFEST assay). Under the ViraFEST approach, antigen-specific T cells were expanded with peptide pools and TCRs subsequently sequenced. After removal of 4 bases from V and 5 bases from J, the junction contained 3 bases not matched to a gene. The CDR3 loop spans 13 amino acids. Germline CDR1 and CDR2: LGHNT and FRNRAP. Cultured CD4+ T-cell DNA underwent Oncomine TCR Beta short-read sequencing. TCRdb redid the calling of the PCR reads with MiXCR, one entry per CDR3 protein. The sample contains 21,000 or so distinct CDR3 sequences, over 40% of which appear only once.

The sequence was collected from a human donor who had recovered from COVID-19. The chain joins TRBV12-5 to TRBJ1-1; TRBD1 matches at 8 bases. The sequencing sample was made of CD4+ T cells from blood, cultured in vitro. The CDR3 is CASGSGTGTEAFF. The CDR3 coding sequence is TGTGCTAGTGGTTCGGGGACAGGTACTGAAGCTTTCTTT.